This T cell receptor (beta chain) emerged from a study of T cells in Graves' hyperthyroidism and ophthalmopathy. Amplification yielded TCR beta CDR3 regions, with RNA transcripts as the source. With the HTBI primer set, the TCR CDR3 went through a first round of RT-PCR. TCRdb re-called the multiplex PCR reads with MiXCR, one entry per CDR3 protein. The profile covers 96,000 or so distinct CDR3 sequences, with over 50% appearing a single time and roughly a quarter taken by the ten largest. V dropped 6 bases and J dropped 6; count of bases not matched to a gene: 7. This CDR3 region has 15 residues. CDR1 and CDR2 from the germline V gene are SGHVS and FQNEAQ.

This TCR derives from a middle-aged woman with Graves' hyperthyroidism. Sequenced input: blood. The chain joins TRBV7-8 to TRBJ2-7; 14 bases agree with TRBD2. The CDR3 DNA follows: TGTGCCAGCAGTGAGGTGGGGACTAGCGGGAGCGAGCAGTACTTC. Protein: CASSEVGTSGSEQYF.